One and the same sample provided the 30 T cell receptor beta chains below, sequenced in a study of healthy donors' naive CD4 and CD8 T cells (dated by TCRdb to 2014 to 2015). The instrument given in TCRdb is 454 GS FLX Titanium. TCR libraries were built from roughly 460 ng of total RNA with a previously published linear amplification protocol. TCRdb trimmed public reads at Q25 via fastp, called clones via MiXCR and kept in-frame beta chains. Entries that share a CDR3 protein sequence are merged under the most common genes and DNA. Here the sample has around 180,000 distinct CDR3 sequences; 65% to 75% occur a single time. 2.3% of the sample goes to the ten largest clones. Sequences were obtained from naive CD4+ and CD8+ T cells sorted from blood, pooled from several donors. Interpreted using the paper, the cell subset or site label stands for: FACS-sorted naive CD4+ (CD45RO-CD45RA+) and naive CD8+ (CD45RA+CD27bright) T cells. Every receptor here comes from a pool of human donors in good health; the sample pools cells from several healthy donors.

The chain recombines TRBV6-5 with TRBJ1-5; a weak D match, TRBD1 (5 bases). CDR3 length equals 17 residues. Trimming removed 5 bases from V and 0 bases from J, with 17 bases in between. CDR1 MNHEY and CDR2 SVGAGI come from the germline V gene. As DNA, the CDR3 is TGTGCCAGCAGTCTGGACATCCTTCCTCATAGCAATCAGCCCCAGCATTTT. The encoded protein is CASSLDILPHSNQPQHF.

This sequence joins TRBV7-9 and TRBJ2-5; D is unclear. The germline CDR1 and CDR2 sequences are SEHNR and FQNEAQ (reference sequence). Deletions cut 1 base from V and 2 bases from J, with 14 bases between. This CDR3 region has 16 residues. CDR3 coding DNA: TGTGCCAGCAGCTTAGGGGCAGAGTATCCTCAAGAGACCCAGTACTTC. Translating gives CASSLGAEYPQETQYF.

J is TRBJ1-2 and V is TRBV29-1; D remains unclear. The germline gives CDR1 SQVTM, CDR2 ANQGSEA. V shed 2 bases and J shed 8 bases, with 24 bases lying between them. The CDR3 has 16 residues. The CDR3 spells CSVERFTPEGLRGYTF. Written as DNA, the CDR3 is TGCAGCGTTGAAAGGTTCACGCCCGAGGGATTGAGGGGCTACACCTTC.

The CDR3 DNA reads as TGTGCCAGTAGTTTCGGAGCCGGCTACGAGCAGTACGTC. It encodes CASSFGAGYEQYV. V is TRBV19 and J is TRBJ2-7; no clear D. Germline lookup yields CDR1 LNHDA and CDR2 SQIVND (reference sequence). V dropped 5 bases and J dropped 3 bases, with 11 bases sitting between them. There are 13 residues in the CDR3.

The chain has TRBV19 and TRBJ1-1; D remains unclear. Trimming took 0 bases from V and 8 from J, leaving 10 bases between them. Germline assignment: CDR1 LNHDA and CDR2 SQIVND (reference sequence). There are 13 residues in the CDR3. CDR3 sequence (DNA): TGTGCCAGTAGTATAGATATTGGGTTCGAAGCTTTCTTT. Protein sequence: CASSIDIGFEAFF.

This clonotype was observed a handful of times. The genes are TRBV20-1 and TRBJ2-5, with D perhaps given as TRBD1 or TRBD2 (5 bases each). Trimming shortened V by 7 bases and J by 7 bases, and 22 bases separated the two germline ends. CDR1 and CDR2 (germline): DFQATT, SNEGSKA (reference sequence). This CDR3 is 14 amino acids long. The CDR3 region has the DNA TGCAGTGTTCCGGTGGGTGGGACCGAAGGGACCCAGTACTTC. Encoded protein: CSVPVGGTEGTQYF.

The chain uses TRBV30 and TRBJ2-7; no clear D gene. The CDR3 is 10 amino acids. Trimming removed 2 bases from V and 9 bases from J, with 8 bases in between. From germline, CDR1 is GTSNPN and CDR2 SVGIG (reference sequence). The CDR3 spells CAWSQDLQYF. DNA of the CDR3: TGTGCCTGGAGTCAAGATTTGCAGTACTTC.

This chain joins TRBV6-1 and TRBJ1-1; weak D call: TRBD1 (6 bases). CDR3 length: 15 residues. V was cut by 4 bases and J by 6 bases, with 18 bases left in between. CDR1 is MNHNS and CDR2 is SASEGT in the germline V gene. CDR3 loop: CASSALTGSGAEAFF. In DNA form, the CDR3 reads TGTGCCAGCAGTGCCCTTACAGGGTCTGGCGCTGAAGCTTTCTTT.

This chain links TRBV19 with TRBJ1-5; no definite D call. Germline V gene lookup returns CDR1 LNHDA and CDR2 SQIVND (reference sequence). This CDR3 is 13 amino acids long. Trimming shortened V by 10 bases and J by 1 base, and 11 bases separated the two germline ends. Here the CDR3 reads CAISGRSNQPQHF. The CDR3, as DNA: TGTGCCATCTCTGGGCGAAGCAATCAGCCCCAGCATTTT.

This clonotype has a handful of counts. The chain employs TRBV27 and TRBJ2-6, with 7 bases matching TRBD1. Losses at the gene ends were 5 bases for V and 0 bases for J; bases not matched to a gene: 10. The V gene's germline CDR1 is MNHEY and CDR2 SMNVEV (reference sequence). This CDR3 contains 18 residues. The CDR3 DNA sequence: TGTGCCAGCAGTCCCCACGGGACAGCCTACTCTGGGGCCAACGTCCTGACTTTC. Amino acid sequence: CASSPHGTAYSGANVLTF.

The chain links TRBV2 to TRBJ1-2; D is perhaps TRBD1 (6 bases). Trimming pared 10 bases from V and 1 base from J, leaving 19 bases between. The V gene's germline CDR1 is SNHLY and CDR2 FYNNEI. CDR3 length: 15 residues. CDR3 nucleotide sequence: TGTGCCAACCAAGTGGTGGGGGCCCGTAACTATGGCTACACCTTC. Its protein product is CANQVVGARNYGYTF.

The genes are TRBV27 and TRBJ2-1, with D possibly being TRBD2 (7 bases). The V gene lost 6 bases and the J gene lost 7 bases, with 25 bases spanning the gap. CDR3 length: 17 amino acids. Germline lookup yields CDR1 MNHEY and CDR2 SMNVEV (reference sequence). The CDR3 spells CASSYRAGLGKRNEQFF. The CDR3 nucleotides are TGTGCCAGCAGCTACAGGGCTGGACTAGGGAAACGGAATGAGCAGTTCTTC.

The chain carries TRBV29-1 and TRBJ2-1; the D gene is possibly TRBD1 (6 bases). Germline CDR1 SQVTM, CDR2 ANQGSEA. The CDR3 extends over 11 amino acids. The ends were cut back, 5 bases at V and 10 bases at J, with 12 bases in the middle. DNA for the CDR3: TGCAGCGTTAACCACAGGGAAGAGCAGTTCTTC. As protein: CSVNHREEQFF.

The CDR3 DNA reads TGTGCCAGCAGTTACGACAGGGGAGGAGAGACCCAGTACTTC. Translating gives CASSYDRGGETQYF. The genes are TRBV6-6 and TRBJ2-5, with 8 nucleotides matching TRBD1. The CDR3 runs 14 residues. Germline V gene lookup returns CDR1 MNHNY and CDR2 SVGAGI (reference sequence). V lost 2 bases to trimming and J lost 4 bases; unmatched junction nucleotides: 3.

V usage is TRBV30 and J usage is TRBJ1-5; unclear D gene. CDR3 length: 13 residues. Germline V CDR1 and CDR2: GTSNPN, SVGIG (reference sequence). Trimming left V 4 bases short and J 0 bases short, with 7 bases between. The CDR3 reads CAWNSNSNQPQHF. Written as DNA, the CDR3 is TGTGCCTGGAACAGTAATAGCAATCAGCCCCAGCATTTT.

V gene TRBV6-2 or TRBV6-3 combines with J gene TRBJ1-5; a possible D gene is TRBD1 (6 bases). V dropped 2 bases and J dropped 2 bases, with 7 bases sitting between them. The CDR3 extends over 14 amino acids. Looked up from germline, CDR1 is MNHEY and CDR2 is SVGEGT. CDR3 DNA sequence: TGTGCCAGCAGTTACCACAGGGGCAATCAGCCCCAGCATTTT. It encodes CASSYHRGNQPQHF.

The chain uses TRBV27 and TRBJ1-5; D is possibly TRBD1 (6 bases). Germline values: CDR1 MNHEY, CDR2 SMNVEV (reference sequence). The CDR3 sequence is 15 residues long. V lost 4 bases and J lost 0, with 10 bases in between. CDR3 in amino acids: CASSWGPGSNQPQHF. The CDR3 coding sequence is TGTGCCAGCAGTTGGGGGCCCGGTAGCAATCAGCCCCAGCATTTT.

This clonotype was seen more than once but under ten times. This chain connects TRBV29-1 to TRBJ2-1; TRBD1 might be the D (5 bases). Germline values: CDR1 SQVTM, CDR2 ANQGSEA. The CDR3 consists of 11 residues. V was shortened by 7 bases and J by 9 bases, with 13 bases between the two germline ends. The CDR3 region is CSAAAGREQFF. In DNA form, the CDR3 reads TGCAGCGCTGCTGCAGGGCGTGAGCAGTTCTTC.

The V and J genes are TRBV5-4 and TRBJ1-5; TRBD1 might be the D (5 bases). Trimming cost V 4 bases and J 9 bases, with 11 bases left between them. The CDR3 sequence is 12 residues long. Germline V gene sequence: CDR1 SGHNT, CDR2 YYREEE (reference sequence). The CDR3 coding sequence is TGTGCCAGCAGCCTGGATGGGGCGCCCCAGCATTTT. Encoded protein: CASSLDGAPQHF.

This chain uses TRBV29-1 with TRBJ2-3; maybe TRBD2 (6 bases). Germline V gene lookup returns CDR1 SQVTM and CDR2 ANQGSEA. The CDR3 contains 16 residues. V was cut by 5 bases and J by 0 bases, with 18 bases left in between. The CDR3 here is CSVSGLTGTSTDTQYF. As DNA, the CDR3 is TGCAGCGTTTCTGGACTCACCGGGACTAGCACAGATACGCAGTATTTT.

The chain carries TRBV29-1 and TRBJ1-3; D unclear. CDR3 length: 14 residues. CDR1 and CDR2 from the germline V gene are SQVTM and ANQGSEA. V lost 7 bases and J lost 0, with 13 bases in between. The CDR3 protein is CSAETVSSGNTIYF. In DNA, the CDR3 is TGCAGCGCCGAAACAGTGAGCTCTGGAAACACCATATATTTT.

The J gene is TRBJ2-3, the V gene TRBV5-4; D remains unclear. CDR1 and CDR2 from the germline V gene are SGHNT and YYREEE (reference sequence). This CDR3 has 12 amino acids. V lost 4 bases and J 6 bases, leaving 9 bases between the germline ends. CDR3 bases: TGTGCCAGCAGCGGACGTTCCGATACGCAGTATTTT. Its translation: CASSGRSDTQYF.

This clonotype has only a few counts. The CDR3 loop reads CASSNDRGGLMNTEAFF. The CDR3 nucleotides read TGTGCCAGCAGTAATGACAGGGGAGGCTTAATGAACACTGAAGCTTTCTTT. The genes are TRBV7-2 and TRBJ1-1; 8 bases align to TRBD1. This CDR3 is built from 17 residues. The J segment lost 0 bases and the V segment lost 6 bases, leaving 12 bases of the junction unmatched. The germline CDR1 and CDR2 sequences are SGHTA and FQGNSA.

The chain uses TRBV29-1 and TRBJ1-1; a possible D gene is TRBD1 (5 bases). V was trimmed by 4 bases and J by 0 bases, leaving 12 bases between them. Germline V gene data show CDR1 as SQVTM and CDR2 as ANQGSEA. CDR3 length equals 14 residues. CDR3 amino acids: CSVGKGPMNTEAFF. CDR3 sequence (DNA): TGCAGCGTTGGTAAGGGGCCGATGAACACTGAAGCTTTCTTT.

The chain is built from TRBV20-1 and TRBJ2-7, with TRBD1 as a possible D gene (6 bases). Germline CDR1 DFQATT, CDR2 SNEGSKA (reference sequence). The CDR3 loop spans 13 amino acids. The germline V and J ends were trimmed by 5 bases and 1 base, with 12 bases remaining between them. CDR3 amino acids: CSAPNRESYEQYF. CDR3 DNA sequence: TGCAGTGCTCCCAACAGGGAATCCTACGAGCAGTACTTC.

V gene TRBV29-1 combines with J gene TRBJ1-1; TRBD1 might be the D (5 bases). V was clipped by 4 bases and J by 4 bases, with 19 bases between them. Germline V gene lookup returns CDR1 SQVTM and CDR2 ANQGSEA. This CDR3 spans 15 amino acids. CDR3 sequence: CSVAGVILGGTEAFF. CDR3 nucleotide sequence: TGCAGCGTTGCGGGGGTTATATTGGGGGGCACTGAAGCTTTCTTT.

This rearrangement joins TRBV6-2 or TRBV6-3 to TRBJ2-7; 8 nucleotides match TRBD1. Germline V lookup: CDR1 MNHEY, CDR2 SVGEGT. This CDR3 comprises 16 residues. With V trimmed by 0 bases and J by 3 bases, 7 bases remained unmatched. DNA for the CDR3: TGTGCCAGCAGTTACTCGAAAGCACAGGGGGACTACGAGCAGTACTTC. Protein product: CASSYSKAQGDYEQYF.

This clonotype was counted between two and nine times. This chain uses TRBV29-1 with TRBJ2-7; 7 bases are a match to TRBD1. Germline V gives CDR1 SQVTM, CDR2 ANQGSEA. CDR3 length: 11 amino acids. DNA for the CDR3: TGCAGTACAGGGGACAGCTACGAGCAGTACTTC. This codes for CSTGDSYEQYF.

This chain's CDR3 is CASSSQNRARGRQPQHF. Here the CDR3 DNA reads TGTGCCAGCAGCTCGCAAAACAGGGCGCGGGGTCGTCAGCCCCAGCATTTT. This sequence joins TRBV7-8 and TRBJ1-5; TRBD1 is a possible D gene (6 bases). CDR3 length: 17 residues. Germline V gene data show CDR1 as SGHVS and CDR2 as FQNEAQ. V lost 4 bases, J lost 6 bases, and 22 bases lay in between.

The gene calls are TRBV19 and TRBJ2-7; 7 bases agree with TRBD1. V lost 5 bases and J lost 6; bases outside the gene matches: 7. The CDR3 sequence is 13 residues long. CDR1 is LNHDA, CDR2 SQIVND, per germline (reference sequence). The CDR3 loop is CASSLDRVREQYF. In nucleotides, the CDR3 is TGTGCCAGTAGTCTCGACAGGGTCCGCGAGCAGTACTTC.